This T cell receptor (beta chain) emerged from a study of CD4 and CD8 cells across lung adenocarcinoma regions. Samples came from patients with localized non-small cell lung adenocarcinoma. Each CDR3 protein gets one entry after TCRdb re-called the PCR reads with MiXCR. The table has approximately 16,000 distinct CDR3 sequences, around 55% seen once; the top ten hold approximately 29%. By share of the sample, this clonotype is medium-sized (0.01 to 0.1%). The CDR3 sequence is 17 residues long. Germline CDR1 is MNHNS and CDR2 is SASEGT. J gave up 2 bases and V 6 bases, and 8 bases lay outside the gene matches.

The sample was CD8+ T cells from the center of a lung tumor. This rearrangement joins TRBV6-1 to TRBJ2-3; TRBD2 aligns across 13 bases. This receptor was taken from a female donor with lung adenocarcinoma. The CD4 and CD8 labels of this study may be unreliable. This chain's CDR3 is CASSRRLAGGFTDTQYF. In DNA form, the CDR3 reads TGTGCCAGCAGCCGCCGACTAGCGGGGGGATTCACAGATACGCAGTATTTT.